What follows are 26 T cell receptor beta chains derived from one specimen sequenced in a study of cytomegalovirus exposure and HLA in healthy donors. PCR employed 60 Vbeta and 13 Jbeta primers. The assay was immunoSEQ multiplex PCR, and TCRdb's table has in-frame clones only and misses some. The sample has 66,000 or so clones; 80% to 90% are singletons. What was sequenced was PBMCs. The receptors were sampled from a man aged 30 to 39 in good health and CMV-seropositive.

The CDR3 spells CASRGPLPGVYNEQFF. Written as DNA, the CDR3 is TGTGCCAGCAGGGGACCACTACCGGGGGTCTACAATGAGCAGTTCTTC. This chain connects TRBV28 to TRBJ2-1, with D possibly being TRBD2 (6 bases). The CDR3 totals 16 residues. The germline V and J ends were trimmed by 6 bases and 3 bases, with 18 bases remaining between them. Germline V gives CDR1 MDHEN, CDR2 SYDVKM.

The V and J genes are TRBV12-5 and TRBJ2-1; 7 bases fit TRBD1. This CDR3 region has 13 residues. The V gene's germline CDR1 is LGHNT and CDR2 FRNRAP. V trimming: 6 bases; J trimming: 6 bases; junction bases outside the gene matches: 5. The CDR3 spells CASGLDRANEQFF. CDR3 in DNA: TGTGCTAGTGGACTTGACAGGGCCAATGAGCAGTTCTTC.

This rearrangement joins TRBV4-1 to TRBJ1-5, with TRBD1 as a possible D gene (5 bases). This CDR3 contains 16 residues. V was cut by 1 base and J by 0 bases, with 10 bases left in between. From germline, CDR1 is MGHRA and CDR2 YSYEKL. Written as DNA, the CDR3 is TGCGCCAGCAGCCAAGCAGGGCCGGATAGCAATCAGCCCCAGCATTTT. It yields the protein CASSQAGPDSNQPQHF.

The V gene is TRBV6-5, the J gene TRBJ1-2; 8 nucleotides agree with TRBD1. The germline gives CDR1 MNHEY, CDR2 SVGAGI. The trim removed 4 bases at V and 2 bases at J, leaving 3 bases unmatched. The CDR3 has 14 residues. The CDR3 nucleotides are TGTGCCAGCAGTTGGGGACAGGCCAACTATGGCTACACCTTC. This gives the protein CASSWGQANYGYTF.

This sequence joins TRBV6-5 and TRBJ1-4, with D tentatively TRBD1 (6 bases). The CDR3 sequence is 14 residues long. CDR1 and CDR2 from the germline V gene are MNHEY and SVGAGI. The V end was cut by 2 bases, the J end by 5 bases, with 9 bases between. The DNA for the CDR3 is TGTGCCAGCAGTTACAGACAGGTGAATGAAAAACTGTTTTTT. Its protein product is CASSYRQVNEKLFF.

The chain combines TRBV7-8 with TRBJ2-1; TRBD2 aligns across 11 bases. V shed 5 bases, J shed 8 bases, and the junction held 17 bases outside the gene matches. Germline V gene lookup returns CDR1 SGHVS and CDR2 FQNEAQ. The CDR3 has 18 amino acids. CDR3 sequence reads: CASSTGLSGRGALHEQFF. CDR3 coding DNA: TGTGCCAGCAGCACGGGCCTTAGCGGGAGGGGGGCTCTGCATGAGCAGTTCTTC.

The gene calls are TRBV28 and TRBJ2-7; D is perhaps TRBD2 (5 bases). This CDR3 is built from 15 residues. The germline gives CDR1 MDHEN, CDR2 SYDVKM. V lost 8 bases and J lost 0, with 17 bases in between. The DNA for the CDR3 is TGTGCCAGCCTCGGGGAGAGGGAGATCTCCTACGAGCAGTACTTC. Translated, it gives CASLGEREISYEQYF.

J is TRBJ2-7 and V is TRBV5-4; 7 bases are shared with TRBD1. The CDR3 has 15 residues. Germline values: CDR1 SGHNT, CDR2 YYREEE (reference sequence). J was trimmed by 6 bases and V by 4 bases; bases with no gene match: 13. CDR3: CASSLAQDREGEQYF. CDR3 nucleotide sequence: TGTGCCAGCAGCCTCGCTCAAGACAGGGAAGGCGAGCAGTACTTC.

The V gene is TRBV18, the J gene TRBJ2-7; 9 bases are shared with TRBD2. Germline assignment: CDR1 KGHSH and CDR2 LQKENI. This CDR3 has 14 residues. V lost 3 bases and J lost 2; bases outside the gene matches: 2. As DNA, the CDR3 is TGTGCCAGCTCACCTGGCGGGAGGGCCTACGAGCAGTACTTC. It encodes CASSPGGRAYEQYF.

This chain links TRBV5-1 with TRBJ2-1, with 15 nucleotides matching TRBD2. Germline V lookup: CDR1 SGHRS, CDR2 YFSETQ. CDR3 size: 18 residues. V was pared by 4 bases and J by 1 base, with 6 bases of the junction left unmatched. The chain's CDR3 is CASSRTSGRAGSYNEQFF. The CDR3 DNA reads as TGCGCCAGCAGCCGGACTAGCGGGAGGGCCGGGTCCTACAATGAGCAGTTCTTC.

The chain uses TRBV30 and TRBJ2-1, with D possibly being TRBD1 (5 bases). The CDR3 extends over 13 amino acids. With 5 bases removed from V and 9 bases from J, the gap between germline ends came to 17 bases. Germline lookup yields CDR1 GTSNPN and CDR2 SVGIG (reference sequence). CDR3 amino acids: CAWERQVDSEQFF. The CDR3 DNA reads TGTGCCTGGGAGAGGCAAGTCGACAGTGAGCAGTTCTTC.

This chain connects TRBV5-1 to TRBJ2-5; TRBD2 aligns across 10 bases. CDR1 SGHRS and CDR2 YFSETQ come from the germline V gene. This CDR3 contains 15 residues. With 0 bases clipped from V and 5 bases from J, the junction kept 4 bases outside the gene matches. CDR3 loop: CASSLVLAGWETQYF. The CDR3 DNA reads as TGCGCCAGCAGCTTGGTACTAGCGGGATGGGAGACCCAGTACTTC.

The V and J genes are TRBV6-5 and TRBJ1-2; no firm D call. The CDR3 length is 14 residues. Trimming took 4 bases from V and 4 from J, leaving 13 bases between them. Germline values: CDR1 MNHEY, CDR2 SVGAGI. The CDR3 coding sequence is TGTGCCAGCAGTTCCTCCGGAGGAGGCTATGGCTACACCTTC. This sequence encodes CASSSSGGGYGYTF.

J is TRBJ2-5 and V is TRBV11-3; D is possibly TRBD1 (7 bases). The end of the DNA fits TRBJ2-7 better, so the J call may be wrong. This CDR3 has 13 residues. The germline V gene encodes CDR1 SGHNT and CDR2 YENEEA. Here the CDR3 DNA reads TGTGCCAGCAGCTCAGGGGGGAACTACGAGCAGTACTTC. This encodes CASSSGGNYEQYF.

The chain is built from TRBV5-1 and TRBJ2-7, with D unclear. The germline V and J ends were trimmed by 2 bases and 3 bases, with 9 bases remaining between them. Germline V gene data show CDR1 as SGHRS and CDR2 as YFSETQ. The CDR3 extends over 13 amino acids. CDR3 in amino acids: CASSLPDNYEQYF. In nucleotides, the CDR3 is TGCGCCAGCAGCTTACCTGACAACTACGAGCAGTACTTC.

The sample holds a few counts of this clone. The chain has TRBV19 and TRBJ2-7; D ambiguous. This CDR3 contains 13 residues. Germline V gene sequence: CDR1 LNHDA, CDR2 SQIVND (reference sequence). With 3 bases removed from V and 0 bases from J, the gap between germline ends came to 6 bases. CDR3 residues: CASSMSGSYEQYF. CDR3 DNA: TGTGCCAGTAGTATGTCAGGCTCCTACGAGCAGTACTTC.

The chain carries TRBV30 and TRBJ1-3; D may be TRBD1 (5 bases). V lost 3 bases and J lost 4, with 19 bases in between. Per the germline V gene, CDR1 is GTSNPN and CDR2 is SVGIG (reference sequence). This CDR3 region has 16 residues. The CDR3 reads CAWRTLSGQSGNTIYF. CDR3 sequence (DNA): TGTGCCTGGAGGACTTTATCAGGGCAGTCGGGAAACACCATATATTTT. Full variable domain (outside the CDR3, taken from reference TRBV30 and TRBJ1-3): SQTIHQWPATLVQPVGSPLSLECTVEGTSNPNLYWYRQAAGRGLQLLFYSVGIGQISSEVPQNLSASRPQDRQFILSSKKLLLSDSGFYLCAWRTLSGQSGNTIYFGEGSWLTVV.

The chain employs TRBV7-6 and TRBJ2-2; D gene unclear. Germline values: CDR1 SGHVS, CDR2 FNYEAQ. Trimming left V 5 bases short and J 0 bases short, with 10 bases between. This CDR3 is built from 15 residues. The CDR3 region has the DNA TGTGCCAGCAGCGCCAGCGCCGCGAACACCGGGGAGCTGTTTTTT. This sequence encodes CASSASAANTGELFF.

This chain uses TRBV29-1 with TRBJ2-1, with 12 bases fitting TRBD2. From germline, CDR1 is SQVTM and CDR2 ANQGSEA. Trimming took 7 bases from V and 3 from J; bases not matched to a gene: 19. This CDR3 contains 19 residues. CDR3 region: CSGSRTSGVMVGGYNEQFF. CDR3 nucleotides: TGCAGCGGCTCCAGGACTAGCGGGGTCATGGTAGGGGGCTACAATGAGCAGTTCTTC.

V is TRBV5-4 and J is TRBJ1-1; 7 bases match TRBD1. The CDR3 is made up of 14 amino acids. The trim removed 0 bases at V and 3 bases at J, leaving 2 bases unmatched. CDR1 and CDR2 (germline): SGHNT, YYREEE (reference sequence). The CDR3 sequence: CASSLDDRDTEAFF. The CDR3 coding sequence is TGTGCCAGCAGCTTGGACGACAGGGACACTGAAGCTTTCTTT.

This clone was recorded only once. The rearrangement links TRBV10-3 to TRBJ2-7; TRBD1 matches at 8 bases. The J segment lost 2 bases and the V segment lost 0 bases, leaving 3 bases of the junction unmatched. The V gene's germline CDR1 is ENHRY and CDR2 SYGVKD. The CDR3 has 15 residues. The CDR3: CAISESGTGAYEQYF. The CDR3 region has the DNA TGTGCCATCAGTGAGTCTGGGACAGGCGCCTACGAGCAGTACTTC.

This clone was found once. The chain employs TRBV27 and TRBJ1-1, with a weak D call TRBD1 (5 bases). The germline CDR1 and CDR2 sequences are MNHEY and SMNVEV (reference sequence). V lost 5 bases, J lost 0 bases, and 10 bases lay in between. This CDR3 region has 14 residues. CDR3 bases: TGTGCCAGCAGTCAGGACAATATGAACACTGAAGCTTTCTTT. Protein: CASSQDNMNTEAFF.

As to this clone: The same CDR3 can be traced to other DNA sequences in this sample. This chain joins TRBV7-3 and TRBJ2-7; D unresolved. Trimming shortened V by 2 bases and J by 4 bases, and 9 bases separated the two germline ends. Germline CDR1 reads SGHTA; CDR2 reads FQGTGA. The CDR3 consists of 13 residues. CDR3 DNA: TGTGCCAGCAGCTTAGGGCCGAGTTACGAGCAGTACTTC. It is translated as CASSLGPSYEQYF. Combining the CDR3 with reference TRBV7-3 and TRBJ2-7 gives the whole variable domain GAGVSQTPSNKVTEKGKYVELRCDPISGHTALYWYRQSLGQGPEFLIYFQGTGAADDSGLPNDRFFAVRPEGSVSTLKIQRTERGDSAVYLCASSLGPSYEQYFGPGTRLTVT.

The rearrangement uses TRBV5-1 and TRBJ1-1; 8 nucleotides align to TRBD1. V gave up 0 bases and J gave up 4 bases; unmatched junction bases: 5. Germline CDR1 and CDR2: SGHRS and YFSETQ. This CDR3 contains 15 residues. CDR3 sequence reads: CASSLDGQGVTEAFF. CDR3 nucleotide sequence: TGCGCCAGCAGCTTGGACGGACAGGGAGTCACTGAAGCTTTCTTT.

The rearrangement uses TRBV5-4 and TRBJ2-7, with 7 bases matching TRBD2. J was trimmed by 2 bases and V by 0 bases; bases with no gene match: 5. The CDR3 runs to 15 residues. Germline assignment: CDR1 SGHNT and CDR2 YYREEE (reference sequence). The CDR3 coding sequence is TGTGCCAGCAGCTTGGATCCGGGGACTACCTACGAGCAGTACTTC. It translates to CASSLDPGTTYEQYF. Full variable domain (remainder filled in from reference TRBV5-4 and TRBJ2-7): ETGVTQSPTHLIKTRGQQVTLRCSSQSGHNTVSWYQQALGQGPQFIFQYYREEENGRGNFPPRFSGLQFPNYSSELNVNALELDDSALYLCASSLDPGTTYEQYFGPGTRLTVT.

The genes are TRBV7-9 and TRBJ2-7; 8 nucleotides agree with TRBD2. The J segment lost 6 bases and the V segment lost 0 bases, leaving 7 bases of the junction unmatched. CDR1 is SEHNR, CDR2 FQNEAQ, per germline (reference sequence). The CDR3 sequence is 15 residues long. The CDR3, as DNA: TGTGCCAGCAGCTTAGCCCTAGCGGGTGGTCCCGAGCAGTACTTC. This codes for CASSLALAGGPEQYF.